These 16 T cell receptor beta chains originate from one sample sequenced in a study of blood T cell repertoires in COVID-19. Produced via immunoSEQ multiplex PCR; TCRdb's table is partial and in-frame only. The table records over 300,000 clones, almost 85% of them present only once. Input material: peripheral blood. The source of these receptors is a human donor in a cohort sampled during active COVID-19.

The gene calls are TRBV11-3 and TRBJ2-1, with 9 nucleotides matching TRBD2. The germline gives CDR1 SGHNT, CDR2 YENEEA. There are 16 residues in the CDR3. Trimming removed 5 bases from V and 6 bases from J; junction bases left unmatched: 11. The CDR3 nucleotides read TGTGCCAGCAGCCCCAAGCGGGGGGCTAACATCAATGAGCAGTTCTTC. Its protein is CASSPKRGANINEQFF.

This clone was observed once. This chain uses TRBV24-1 with TRBJ2-2, with a possible D match to TRBD1 (5 bases). V was clipped by 7 bases and J by 7 bases, with 18 bases between them. The length of the CDR3 is 15 residues. Germline V gene data show CDR1 as KGHDR and CDR2 as SFDVKD. The CDR3 sequence is CATSPGSRSGGELFF. CDR3 coding DNA: TGTGCCACCAGCCCAGGGTCCCGGTCGGGCGGGGAGCTGTTTTTT.

V is TRBV30 and J is TRBJ1-2; no definite D call. The germline V gene encodes CDR1 GTSNPN and CDR2 SVGIG (reference sequence). The CDR3 is 15 residues long. Trimming removed 3 bases at V and 6 bases at J, with 20 bases between. The CDR3 DNA sequence: TGTGCCTGGAGGAGGTCCAACACCCGAAAGCATGGCTACACCTTC. It codes for CAWRRSNTRKHGYTF.

This clone was found once. The J gene is TRBJ1-2, the V gene TRBV2, with D unresolved. V dropped 7 bases and J dropped 7 bases, with 16 bases sitting between them. CDR3 length: 13 amino acids. Germline V lookup: CDR1 SNHLY, CDR2 FYNNEI. CDR3 nucleotide sequence: TGTGCCAGCAAGGAGGGCTGGTCTAGTGGCTACACCTTC. It yields the protein CASKEGWSSGYTF.

The chain combines TRBV4-1 with TRBJ1-5, with D possibly TRBD1 on 6 matching bases. Germline V lookup: CDR1 MGHRA, CDR2 YSYEKL. CDR3 length equals 15 residues. Trimming took off 2 bases at V and 0 bases at J, with 8 bases between the two ends. The CDR3 sequence: CASSQRGNSNQPQHF. The CDR3 region has the DNA TGCGCCAGCAGCCAAAGGGGGAATAGCAATCAGCCCCAGCATTTT.

This rearrangement joins TRBV7-8 to TRBJ1-5; tentatively, D is TRBD1 (5 bases). This CDR3 region has 14 residues. V lost 5 bases and J lost 6, with 14 bases in between. Germline V gene lookup returns CDR1 SGHVS and CDR2 FQNEAQ. The CDR3 protein is CASSVGGGSQPQHF. In nucleotides, the CDR3 is TGTGCCAGCAGCGTAGGCGGGGGGAGTCAGCCCCAGCATTTT. Complete variable domain (other parts from reference TRBV7-8 and TRBJ1-5): GAGVSQSPRYKVAKRGQDVALRCDPISGHVSLFWYQQALGQGPEFLTYFQNEAQLDKSGLPSDRFFAERPEGSVSTLKIQRTQQEDSAVYLCASSVGGGSQPQHFGDGTRLSIL.

DNA of the CDR3: TGTGCCAGTAGATTCCGACAGGGCTCTAATGAAAAACTGTTTTTT. Its protein is CASRFRQGSNEKLFF. The chain recombines TRBV19 with TRBJ1-4; 7 positions match TRBD1. This CDR3 has 15 residues. With V trimmed by 6 bases and J by 3 bases, 7 bases remained unmatched. Germline CDR1 is LNHDA and CDR2 is SQIVND (reference sequence).

The gene calls are TRBV19 and TRBJ2-2; D is undetermined. This CDR3 spans 15 amino acids. From germline, CDR1 is LNHDA and CDR2 SQIVND (reference sequence). V gave up 1 base and J gave up 0 bases, with 6 bases separating them. The CDR3 sequence: CASSIGQANTGELFF. The CDR3 bases are TGTGCCAGTAGTATAGGGCAGGCGAACACCGGGGAGCTGTTTTTT.

The chain recombines TRBV24-1 with TRBJ1-2, with TRBD1 matching over 8 bases. CDR3 size: 16 residues. After removal of 5 bases from V and 8 bases from J, the junction contained 15 bases not matched to a gene. Germline assignment: CDR1 KGHDR and CDR2 SFDVKD. The CDR3 loop reads CATSAMGQDGFGGYTF. The CDR3 nucleotides are TGTGCCACCAGTGCGATGGGACAGGACGGGTTCGGAGGCTACACCTTC.

This chain links TRBV7-9 with TRBJ2-5, with D perhaps TRBD2 (7 bases). The CDR3 is 13 amino acids. V was pared by 5 bases and J by 5 bases, with 12 bases between. The germline V gene has CDR1 SEHNR and CDR2 FQNEAQ (reference sequence). In DNA form, the CDR3 reads TGTGCCAGCAGCCAAACGGGGGGCGAGACCCAGTACTTC. Translating it yields CASSQTGGETQYF.

The gene calls are TRBV5-6 and TRBJ1-2; maybe TRBD1 (6 bases). Trimming stripped 4 bases from V and 2 bases from J, with 12 bases between. CDR3 size: 14 residues. Germline V gene sequence: CDR1 SGHDT, CDR2 YYEEEE. The CDR3 here is CASSHGQRNYGYTF. The CDR3 DNA follows: TGTGCCAGCAGCCACGGACAGAGAAACTATGGCTACACCTTC. Full variable domain (outside the CDR3, taken from reference TRBV5-6 and TRBJ1-2): DAGVTQSPTHLIKTRGQQVTLRCSPKSGHDTVSWYQQALGQGPQFIFQYYEEEERQRGNFPDRFSGHQFPNYSSELNVNALLLGDSALYLCASSHGQRNYGYTFGSGTRLTVV.

This chain links TRBV9 with TRBJ2-7; weak D call: TRBD1 (6 bases). In germline, CDR1 is SGDLS, CDR2 YYNGEE. The ends were cut back, 3 bases at V and 0 bases at J, with 13 bases in the middle. The CDR3 totals 15 residues. Here the CDR3 DNA reads TGTGCCAGCAGCGCGTACGGACAGAGCTCCTACGAGCAGTACTTC. This gives the protein CASSAYGQSSYEQYF.

The J gene is TRBJ1-2, the V gene TRBV7-9, with unresolved D. The ends were cut back, 4 bases at V and 6 bases at J, with 15 bases in the middle. This CDR3 spans 14 amino acids. The germline V gene has CDR1 SEHNR and CDR2 FQNEAQ (reference sequence). The CDR3 here is CASSSREEGNGYTF. In DNA form, the CDR3 reads TGTGCCAGCAGCTCAAGGGAGGAAGGTAATGGCTACACCTTC.

The chain links TRBV5-1 to TRBJ2-7; 9 bases map to TRBD2. Trimming removed 0 bases from V and 6 bases from J; junction bases left unmatched: 4. This CDR3 has 14 residues. Per the germline V gene, CDR1 is SGHRS and CDR2 is YFSETQ. CDR3 DNA sequence: TGCGCCAGCAGCTTGGAAGCGGGGGGTGGCGAGCAGTACTTC. Its translation: CASSLEAGGGEQYF.

This sequence joins TRBV11-3 and TRBJ2-3, with TRBD1 identical over 9 bases. Trimming removed 5 bases from V and 1 base from J; junction bases left unmatched: 4. CDR1 SGHNT and CDR2 YENEEA come from the germline V gene. The CDR3 has 15 residues. The CDR3 loop is CASSPGQGGTDTQYF. CDR3 in DNA: TGTGCCAGCAGCCCGGGACAGGGAGGCACAGATACGCAGTATTTT.

The CDR3: CATSDPTGRNGELFF. The CDR3 DNA follows: TGTGCCACCAGTGACCCGACAGGGAGGAACGGGGAGCTGTTTTTT. The chain links TRBV24-1 to TRBJ2-2, with a possible D match to TRBD1 (7 bases). V was clipped by 4 bases and J by 7 bases, with 15 bases between them. The CDR3 totals 15 residues. Germline-derived CDR1 and CDR2 are KGHDR and SFDVKD.